This TCR beta chain is drawn from a study of regulatory T cells in long-lasting Graves disease (dated by TCRdb to about 2021). Notes on the research overall: In the newly diagnosed Graves' disease group, patients had been taking antithyroid drugs for less than 3 months. This study used TCR sequencing and RNA sequencing of peripheral blood to compare persistent Graves' disease patients against newly diagnosed Graves' disease patients. The study was conducted in China and was registered as a clinical trial. TCR sequencing covered 13 persistent and roughly 20 newly diagnosed Graves' disease patients, about 35 samples in total.

Library method: multiplex PCR. The sequencer listed for this sample is Illumina HiSeq 4000. To build TCR beta libraries, CDR3 regions were amplified by Arm-PCR using iRepertoire HTBI primers. Before sequencing, the PCR products went through gel purification. Processing in the source paper ran as follows. Across samples, 60 to 75 TRBV and 14 TRBJ segments were identified and used for gene usage analysis of CDR3 amino acid clonotypes. Filtered high-quality paired reads were merged into contigs using COPE and FqMerger. BLAST was used to align contigs to IMGT TRBV, TRBD and TRBJ reference genes, and CDR3 was defined according to IMGT. Highly expanded clones were defined as clonotypes with a frequency above 0.1%. Shannon entropy was used to measure repertoire diversity, and the Gini coefficient was used to measure V-J evenness. A clonotype was considered public if more than one individual shared it. TCRdb handled the public reads itself, with Q25 trimming in fastp and clone calling in MiXCR, and kept productive beta chains. Each CDR3 protein appears once, grouped with its most common genes and DNA. V and J calls and clone size were set by TCRdb, not the authors. For this sample there are about 540,000 distinct CDR3 sequences; 13% appear just once. The biggest ten clones account for approximately 9.3% of the sample.

The meaning of the sample's time point label: newly diagnosed GD, antithyroid drugs for less than 3 months. For both TCR sequencing and RNA sequencing, RNA was extracted from PBMCs using TRIzol. Graves' disease was diagnosed according to American Thyroid Association guidelines. Patients for the study were recruited at an endocrinology department in Xi'an, China. From each patient, 8 to 10 milliliters of peripheral blood was collected into an EDTA anticoagulant tube. PBMCs were isolated by Ficoll Paque Plus density gradient separation without further T cell sorting. An Agilent 2100 Bioanalyzer and agarose gel were used to check RNA quality, and a NanoDrop 2000 was used to measure RNA concentration. In its sample, this clonotype was seen many times. This clone's antigen is unknown. It has no much larger one-base neighbor in the sample; base qualities were not kept. Compared with germline, V lacks 5 bases and J lacks 6 bases; bases without a gene match: 10. Via the germline V gene, CDR1 is MNHNS and CDR2 SASEGT. From cysteine to phenylalanine, the CDR3 is 16 amino acids long. This entry keeps only the CDR3 DNA: 48 bases, framed from base 1.

Here is what the overall study found, with its caveats: Patients with persistent disease shared more public clonotypes (around 3,000) than newly diagnosed patients did (approximately 970). The study examined only peripheral blood because the primary lesion, thyroid tissue, could not be accessed. The small sample size was acknowledged by the authors as a limitation that may reduce accuracy. Persistent disease showed preferential use of TRBV28, TRBJ1-2 and TRBJ2-5, whereas newly diagnosed disease favored TRBV20-1 and TRBJ2-1. Sequencing and analysis were restricted to the TCR beta chain. Compared with newly diagnosed patients, patients with persistent Graves' disease had lower TCR Shannon entropy and fewer highly expanded clones, which suggests clonal expansion.

This same sample was also taken into another study, of T cells in Graves' hyperthyroidism and ophthalmopathy. The second investigation adds: A patient counted as having stable Graves' hyperthyroidism if no progression to ophthalmopathy occurred over 18 months of follow-up. Hyperthyroidism patients were aged 18 to 65 years and newly diagnosed, with disease duration of less than 2 months. The study excluded patients with uncontrolled infections, other autoimmune diseases, pregnancy or lactation. Diagnoses were established on the basis of clinical symptoms, serum thyroxine and TRAb, thyroid ultrasound, and orbital computed tomography. A first-round RT-PCR of the TCR CDR3 used the HTBI primer set with the Qiagen OneStep RT-PCR kit. Blood samples also contained most of the expanded thyroid clonotypes (frequency above 0.001), which suggests that blood repertoires may reflect thyroid immune responses. A 13 V-J signature model separated ophthalmopathy from stable hyperthyroidism, with about 88% sensitivity and about 81% specificity in cross-validation and 80%/75% in testing. In validation, the model predicted progression to ophthalmopathy with 65% to 71% sensitivity and roughly 72% specificity, a median of 6.5 months before onset. To identify distinguishing TCR V-J signatures, a discovery cohort of 100 patients was used, comprising some 45 with Graves' ophthalmopathy and about 59 with stable Graves' hyperthyroidism. Whether ophthalmopathy could be predicted prospectively was tested in an independent validation cohort made up of 18 to 20 hyperthyroidism patients plus 17 patients who later progressed to ophthalmopathy. The approximately 90 discovery patients were divided at random into training and test sets in a 7:3 ratio. The study also compared thyroid tissue and blood T-cell repertoires from over 5 Graves' hyperthyroidism patients. Once sampling was done, hyperthyroidism patients were given methimazole at a starting dose of 30 mg daily, whereas ophthalmopathy patients were given high-dose intravenous methylprednisolone. Libraries were constructed in a second round of multiplex PCR, after which size selection and purification were performed. Libraries were sequenced paired-end with 100 bp reads on an Illumina HiSeq2000. SOAPnuke was used to process the raw data, with reads discarded if the reads contained adapters or uncalled bases, had a mean Phred below 15, or lacked an exact constant-primer or identifier match. COPE v1.2.5 was used to merge high-quality paired reads, and clonotypes were defined as unique nucleotide sequences. MiTCR v1.1 was used to align clonotypes to the IMGT TRBV, TRBD and TRBJ reference segments. The analysis was restricted to V-J combinations with a frequency above 0.0001, which together covered just over 98% of the repertoires. The TCS score was defined as the ratio of F50 (clonal expansion) to E x V (chaos), calculated using BLOSUM62-based TCRdist between CDR3 peptides within each V-J. Welch's t-statistics and random forest reduced roughly 500 V-J features to 13, which were used in a naive Bayes classifier (R e1071). No statistical method was used to fix the sample size in advance, and group allocation was not hidden from the investigators. The paper reports TCR Vbeta CDR3 sequencing of some 140 peripheral blood samples: under 45 ophthalmopathy, about 75 hyperthyroidism and 17 progressor patients.

The clonotype was recovered from a man aged 30 to 39 with Graves disease. Donor details come from another sample of the same person, matched by shared clones. Material: peripheral blood mononuclear cells (PBMCs), obtained at new diagnosis, from a patient treated with antithyroid drugs. The rearrangement combines TRBV6-1 with TRBJ1-5, and TRBD1 aligns with 10 junction nucleotides. The CDR3 protein sequence reads: CASSQSSRTGGQPQHF. In nucleotides, the sequence is TGTGCCAGCAGTCAAAGCTCGAGGACAGGGGGTCAGCCCCAGCATTTT.